This T cell receptor beta chain is drawn from a study of T cell repertoires in cytomegalovirus infection. Study in general: Recently identified HLA-C-restricted CMV epitopes were used, and well-studied HLA-B-restricted CMV epitopes were used as well. CMV infection and matching HLA type were both indicated by public TCR beta signatures.

TCRdb itself ran the reads through MiXCR, one entry per CDR3 protein. The repertoire consists of roughly 90,000 distinct CDR3 sequences, with 25% to 30% occurring once and the leading ten covering roughly 70%. As concerns this clonotype: What it binds is unknown.

The CDR3 has 14 residues. Germline-derived CDR1 and CDR2 are DFQATT and SNEGSKA (reference sequence). V was pared by 6 bases and J by 4 bases, with 10 bases of the junction left unmatched. Study-wide results and caveats: Clonotype analysis showed dominance of the ex vivo response by HLA-C-restricted CMV-specific TCR beta clonotypes. Cumulated frequencies of public TCR beta families served to identify carriers of CMV plus the relevant HLA.

The sample consisted of CD8+ T cells from cultured PBMCs, taken from culture after CMV antigen stimulation. The receptor was isolated from a human donor in good health (CMV status not recorded). Some clones in this sample may be carry-over from other donors' samples. The chain couples TRBV20-1 to TRBJ1-2; 8 nucleotides match TRBD1. The CDR3 reads CSALDRGESYGYTF. In nucleotides, the CDR3 is TGCAGTGCCCTAGACAGGGGAGAGAGCTATGGCTACACCTTC.